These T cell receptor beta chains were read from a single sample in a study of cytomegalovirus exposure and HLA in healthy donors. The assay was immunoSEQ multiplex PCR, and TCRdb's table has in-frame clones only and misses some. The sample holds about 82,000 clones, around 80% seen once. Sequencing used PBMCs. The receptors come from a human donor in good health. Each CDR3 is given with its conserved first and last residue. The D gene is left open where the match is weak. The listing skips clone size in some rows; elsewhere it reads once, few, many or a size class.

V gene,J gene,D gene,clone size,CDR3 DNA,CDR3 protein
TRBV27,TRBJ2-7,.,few,TGTGCCAGCAGTGTTGCCGGTCGCATCGACGAGCAGTACTTC,CASSVAGRIDEQYF
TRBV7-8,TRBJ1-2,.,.,TGTGCCAGCAGGTTAGGACAGAACTACACCTTC,CASRLGQNYTF
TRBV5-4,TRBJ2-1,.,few,TGTGCCAGCAGCTTTGGGGGGGGCCCATACAATGAGCAGTTCTTC,CASSFGGGPYNEQFF
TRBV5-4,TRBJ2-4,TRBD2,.,TGTGCCAGCAGCCTCGAAGGCGGGGGGGCCGTCAAAAACATTCAGTACTTC,CASSLEGGGAVKNIQYF
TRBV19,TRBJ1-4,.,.,TGTGCCAGTAGTTTCACAGGGAAAGCAACTAATGAAAAACTGTTTTTT,CASSFTGKATNEKLFF
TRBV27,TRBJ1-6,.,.,TGTGCCAGCAGTTTATCTCCCCCAATTCTAGATCCTTTTTCACCCCTCCACTTT,CASSLSPPILDPFSPLHF
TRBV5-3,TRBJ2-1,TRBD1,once,TGTGCCAGAAGCGAGGACCCCTATTCCGACAGGGCGGGTGAGCAGTTCTTC,CARSEDPYSDRAGEQFF
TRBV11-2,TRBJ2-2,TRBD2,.,TGTGCCAGCAGCTCGAGACTAGCGGGGGGATTTTCCGGGGAGCTGTTTTTT,CASSSRLAGGFSGELFF
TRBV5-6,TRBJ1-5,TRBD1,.,TGTGCCAGCAGTTTAACCGGGACAGAGTATAGCAATCAGCCCCAGCATTTT,CASSLTGTEYSNQPQHF
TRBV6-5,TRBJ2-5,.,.,TGTGCCAGCTCCAGACTAGACCAAGAGACCCAGTACTTC,CASSRLDQETQYF
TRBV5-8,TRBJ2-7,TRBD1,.,TGTGCCAGCAGCCCCGGGACAGGCGGATTCTACGAGCAGTACTTC,CASSPGTGGFYEQYF
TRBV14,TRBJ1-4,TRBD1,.,TGTGCCAGCAGCCCCGGGACAGTCGATGAAAAACTGTTTTTT,CASSPGTVDEKLFF
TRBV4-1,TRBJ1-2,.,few,TGCGCCAGCAGCCAAGTTGGACAGTTTTATGGCTACACCTTC,CASSQVGQFYGYTF
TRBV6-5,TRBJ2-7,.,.,TGTGCCAGCACGGGGAGCTCCTACGAGCAGTACTTC,CASTGSSYEQYF
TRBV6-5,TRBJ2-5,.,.,TGTGCCAGCAGTTACCCCGGAGTGAGGACCCAGTACTTC,CASSYPGVRTQYF
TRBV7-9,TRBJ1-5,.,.,TGTGCCAGCAGCAGGGACACTCGAGGTCAGCCCCAGCATTTT,CASSRDTRGQPQHF
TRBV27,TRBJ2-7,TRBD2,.,TGTGCCAGCAGTGACTCAACAAGGGGACTACGAGTCGTGTACTTC,CASSDSTRGLRVVYF
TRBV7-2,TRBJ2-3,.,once,TGTGCCAGCAGCCGGGACTCATCCACAGATACGCAGTATTTT,CASSRDSSTDTQYF
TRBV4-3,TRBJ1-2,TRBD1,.,TGCGCCAGCAGCCAAGGGGTGGACAGGCCTAACTATGGCTACACCTTC,CASSQGVDRPNYGYTF
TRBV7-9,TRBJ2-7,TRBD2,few,TGTGCCAGCACCATCTTCGGAGCGGGGGGCCGAGCCCTCACCTACGAGCAGTACTTC,CASTIFGAGGRALTYEQYF
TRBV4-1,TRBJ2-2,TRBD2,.,TGCGCCAGCAGCCAAGCTTACGGACTAGCGGGGCGGGTTTACACCGGGGAGCTGTTTTTT,CASSQAYGLAGRVYTGELFF
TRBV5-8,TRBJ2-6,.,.,TGTGCCAGCAGCTTGAACTCGGGGATAGGGGCCAACGTCCTGACTTTC,CASSLNSGIGANVLTF
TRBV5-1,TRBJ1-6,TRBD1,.,TGCGCCAGCAGCGCGGACAGGAGAGGTTCACCCCTCCACTTT,CASSADRRGSPLHF
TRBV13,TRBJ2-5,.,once,TGTGCCAGCAGCTTCGGCAGGAGGGACCAAGAGACCCAGTACTTC,CASSFGRRDQETQYF
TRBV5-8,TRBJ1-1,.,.,TGTGCCAGCAGCCCCATCAACAGTCCTCGAGCTTTCTTT,CASSPINSPRAFF
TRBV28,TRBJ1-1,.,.,TGTGCCAGCCTAACCGGGGGAAGCACTGAAGCTTTCTTT,CASLTGGSTEAFF
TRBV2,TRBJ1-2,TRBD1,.,TGTGCCAGCAAGTCGTCAGGGGGCAACGGCTACACCTTC,CASKSSGGNGYTF
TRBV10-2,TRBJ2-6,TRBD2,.,TGCGCCAGCAGTGGGCTAGCGGCGAGCTCTGGGGCCAACGTCCTGACTTTC,CASSGLAASSGANVLTF
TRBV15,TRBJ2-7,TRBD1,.,TGTGCCACCAGCAGAGTATGGACAGGGGTGAGCGAGCAGTACTTC,CATSRVWTGVSEQYF
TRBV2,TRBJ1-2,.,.,TGTGCCAGCAGTCCGGACAGCTTCTATGGCTACACCTTC,CASSPDSFYGYTF
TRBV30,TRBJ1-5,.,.,TGTGCCTGGAGTGTCGGGAGCAATCAGCCCCAGCATTTT,CAWSVGSNQPQHF
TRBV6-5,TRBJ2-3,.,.,TGTGCCAGCAGACTCGGTTCCACAGATACGCAGTATTTT,CASRLGSTDTQYF
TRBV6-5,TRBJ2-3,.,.,TGTGCCAGCAGAGTCGCCGAGACTCACACAGATACGCAGTATTTT,CASRVAETHTDTQYF
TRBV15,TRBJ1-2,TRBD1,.,TGTGCCACCAGCAGGGACAGGGTGAACTATGGCTACACCTTC,CATSRDRVNYGYTF
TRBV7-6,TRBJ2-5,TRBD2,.,TGTGCCAGCCACCCGGGGGTGTGGTCTGAGCGGGGGTACCAAGAGACCCAGTACTTC,CASHPGVWSERGYQETQYF
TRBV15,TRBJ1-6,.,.,TGTGCCACCAGCAGAGAAGATTCTGGAACAGGGCTCTCACCCCTCCACTTT,CATSREDSGTGLSPLHF
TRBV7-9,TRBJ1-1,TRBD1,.,TGTGCCAGCAGCGTGACAGGGTCCACTGAAGCTTTCTTT,CASSVTGSTEAFF
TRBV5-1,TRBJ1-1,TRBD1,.,TGCGCCAGCAGCGTACTACAGGGGCACCAGGATGAAGCTTTCTTT,CASSVLQGHQDEAFF
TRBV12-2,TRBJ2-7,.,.,TGTGCAAGTCGCCGAGCAGAGGACAGTTCCCACTACGAGCAGTACTTC,CASRRAEDSSHYEQYF
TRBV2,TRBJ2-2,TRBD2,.,TGTGCCAGCAGTGATCTCAGAGACCTTAGCGGGGGGGCCGACGGGGAGCTGTTTTTT,CASSDLRDLSGGADGELFF
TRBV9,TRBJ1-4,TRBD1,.,TGTGCCAGCAGCCAGGGGGAGACCGCAACTAATGAAAAACTGTTTTTT,CASSQGETATNEKLFF
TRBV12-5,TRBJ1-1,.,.,TGTGCTAGTGGTTTGGTACCATCCGGGAAGACTGAAGCTTTCTTT,CASGLVPSGKTEAFF
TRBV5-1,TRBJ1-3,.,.,TGCGCCAGCAGCGTAAGGGAGTCTGGAAACACCATATATTTT,CASSVRESGNTIYF
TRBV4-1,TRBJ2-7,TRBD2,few,TGCGCCAGCAGCCTCAAAAGGGCCCCGGGTAGCGGGAGCTCCTACGAGCAGTACTTC,CASSLKRAPGSGSSYEQYF
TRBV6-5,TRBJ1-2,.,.,TGTGCCAGCAGTTACGTAAGGGGGGGAATTCGGGGCTACACCTTC,CASSYVRGGIRGYTF
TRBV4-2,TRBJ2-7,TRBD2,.,TGTGCCAGCAGCCTGAGGGAGGTTAGCGGGGGGTTCGAGCAGTACTTC,CASSLREVSGGFEQYF
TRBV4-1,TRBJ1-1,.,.,TGCGCCAGCAGCCAAGACGCAGGGGTCAGCGCTGAAGCTTTCTTT,CASSQDAGVSAEAFF
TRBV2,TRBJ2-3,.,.,TGTGCCAGCAGACGAGAGCCTAGCACAGATACGCAGTATTTT,CASRREPSTDTQYF
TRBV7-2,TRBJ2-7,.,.,TGTGCCAGCAGCCCGGGAGCCTACGAGCAGTACTTC,CASSPGAYEQYF
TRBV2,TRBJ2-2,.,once,TGTGCCAGCAGCTATTCAGGGGCCGGGGAGCCGTTTTTT,CASSYSGAGEPFF
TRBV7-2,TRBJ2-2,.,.,TGTGCCAGCAGCTTAGGGGGGGTCAGGAACGGGGAGCTGTTTTTT,CASSLGGVRNGELFF
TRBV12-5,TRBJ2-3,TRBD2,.,TGTGCTAGTGGTGCGTGGCGGGGGGCGGCGGATACGCAGTATTTT,CASGAWRGAADTQYF
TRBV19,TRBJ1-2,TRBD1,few,TGTGCCAGTAGCCACTCGGGACAGGGGGCTTTACGCTATGGCTACACCTTC,CASSHSGQGALRYGYTF
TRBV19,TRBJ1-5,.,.,TGTGCCAGTAACCCCACAGGAAGCAATCAGCCCCAGCATTTT,CASNPTGSNQPQHF
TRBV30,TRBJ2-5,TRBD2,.,TGTGCCTGGAGTGTGGGACTAGCGGGGCTTCAAGAGACCCAGTACTTC,CAWSVGLAGLQETQYF
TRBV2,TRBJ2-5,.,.,TGTGCCAGCAGTGAATCCCCGGCTGTGGAGGAAGAGACCCAGTACTTC,CASSESPAVEEETQYF
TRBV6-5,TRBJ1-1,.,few,TGTGCCAGCAGTTACTCGGGCAGAACTACTGAAGCTTTCTTT,CASSYSGRTTEAFF